This TCR beta chain was sequenced for a study of blood T cell repertoires in COVID-19. About the study: The United States, Italy and Spain were the sources of the acute and convalescent COVID-19 samples. Sample material is recorded as cDNA or gDNA derived from T cells, B-cell-depleted T cells, or PBMCs.

In the original analysis: Nucleated cell counts were estimated from reference gene primer amplification. Some clones are missing from TCRdb's copy, which holds only in-frame ones; the method was immunoSEQ multiplex PCR. Clone size and the V and J calls come from that table; the DNA yielded D and trimming. In the table there are 100,000 to 150,000 clones, approximately 82% of which are singletons. The CDR3 contains 16 residues. After removal of 1 base from V and 0 bases from J, the junction contained 7 bases not matched to a gene. CDR1 is SGHKS, CDR2 YYEKEE, per germline (reference sequence). Sequenced material: peripheral blood. This receptor was taken from a man between 60 and 70 years old with acute or convalescent COVID-19. V usage is TRBV5-5 and J usage is TRBJ2-7; 7 bases align to TRBD1. The CDR3 DNA reads as TGTGCCAGCAGCTTGTTCCTCAGGGGGAGCTCCTACGAGCAGTACTTC. It translates to CASSLFLRGSSYEQYF.